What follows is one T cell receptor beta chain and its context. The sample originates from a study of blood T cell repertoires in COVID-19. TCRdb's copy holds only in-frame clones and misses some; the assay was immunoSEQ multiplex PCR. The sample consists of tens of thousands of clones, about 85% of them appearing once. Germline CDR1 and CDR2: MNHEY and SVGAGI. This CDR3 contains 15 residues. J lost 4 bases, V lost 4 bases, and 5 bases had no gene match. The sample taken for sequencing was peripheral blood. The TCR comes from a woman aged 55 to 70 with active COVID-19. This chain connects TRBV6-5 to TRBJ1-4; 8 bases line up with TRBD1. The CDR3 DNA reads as TGTGCCAGCAGTTCGGTGGGACAGGATAATGAAAAACTGTTTTTT. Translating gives CASSSVGQDNEKLFF.